This TCR beta chain stems from a study of shared clonotypes between healthy human individuals. The assay was immunoSEQ multiplex PCR, and TCRdb's table has in-frame clones only and misses some. The sample contains under 2,500,000 clones, about 94% of which appear only once. The CDR3 spans 13 residues. Germline V gene data show CDR1 as LNHDA and CDR2 as SQIVND (reference sequence). J was trimmed by 12 bases and V by 5 bases; bases with no gene match: 9. The sequencing input was naive CD4+ T cells sorted from blood. As to subset: CD45RA+ positively selected. The sequence came from a man between 18 and 29 years old in good health. The rearrangement links TRBV19 to TRBJ2-1, with 8 bases that match TRBD1. CDR3 sequence (DNA): TGTGCCAGTAGTTTGGGACAGGTTAGTGCGCAGTTCTTC. It encodes CASSLGQVSAQFF.